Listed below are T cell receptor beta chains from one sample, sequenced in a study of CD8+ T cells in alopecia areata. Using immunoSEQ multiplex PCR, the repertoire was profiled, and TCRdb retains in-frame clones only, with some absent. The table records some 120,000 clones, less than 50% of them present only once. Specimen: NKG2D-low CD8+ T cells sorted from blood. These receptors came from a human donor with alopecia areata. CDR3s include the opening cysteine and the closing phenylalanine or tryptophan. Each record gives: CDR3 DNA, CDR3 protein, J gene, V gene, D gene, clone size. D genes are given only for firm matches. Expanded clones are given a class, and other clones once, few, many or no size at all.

CDR3nt: TGTGCCAGCAGTGGCACCGGGGAGCTGTTTTTT
CDR3aa: CASSGTGELFF
j_gene: TRBJ2-2
v_gene: TRBV2
d_gene: NA
abundance: NA

CDR3nt: TGCAGCGTTGAGGGGAGTTACACCGGGGAGCTGTTTTTT
CDR3aa: CSVEGSYTGELFF
j_gene: TRBJ2-2
v_gene: TRBV29-1
d_gene: NA
abundance: few

CDR3nt: TGTGCCAGCAGCTTAGTCGGGATGAACACTGAAGCTTTCTTT
CDR3aa: CASSLVGMNTEAFF
j_gene: TRBJ1-1
v_gene: TRBV7-2
d_gene: NA
abundance: NA

CDR3nt: TGCGCCAGCAGCCAAGGGGGCGACGAGCAGTACTTC
CDR3aa: CASSQGGDEQYF
j_gene: TRBJ2-7
v_gene: TRBV4-1
d_gene: NA
abundance: NA

CDR3nt: TGTGCCAGCAGGTCCTGGAATGAGCAGTTCTTC
CDR3aa: CASRSWNEQFF
j_gene: TRBJ2-1
v_gene: TRBV7-9
d_gene: NA
abundance: NA

CDR3nt: TGTGCCAGCAGTTTATTTCAGGGGGCCAACTATGGCTACACCTTC
CDR3aa: CASSLFQGANYGYTF
j_gene: TRBJ1-2
v_gene: TRBV28
d_gene: TRBD1
abundance: NA

CDR3nt: TGTGCCAGCAGTTTTATCGGATATGGCTACACCTTC
CDR3aa: CASSFIGYGYTF
j_gene: TRBJ1-2
v_gene: TRBV28
d_gene: NA
abundance: few

CDR3nt: TGTGCCTGGGGTCCGACAGGGGAGAACACTGAAGCTTTCTTT
CDR3aa: CAWGPTGENTEAFF
j_gene: TRBJ1-1
v_gene: TRBV30
d_gene: TRBD1
abundance: NA

CDR3nt: TGTGCCAGCAGTTTATCGGGGACCCCACGGTACGAGCAGTACTTC
CDR3aa: CASSLSGTPRYEQYF
j_gene: TRBJ2-7
v_gene: TRBV27
d_gene: NA
abundance: NA

CDR3nt: TGCAGCGTGGAGGGACAGGACTCTGGAAACACCATATATTTT
CDR3aa: CSVEGQDSGNTIYF
j_gene: TRBJ1-3
v_gene: TRBV29-1
d_gene: TRBD1
abundance: few

CDR3nt: TGTGCCTGGAGTGTAGTAAGGGGGAACTACGAGCAGTACTTC
CDR3aa: CAWSVVRGNYEQYF
j_gene: TRBJ2-7
v_gene: TRBV30
d_gene: NA
abundance: NA

CDR3nt: TGTGCCAGCACCGAGGCGAGGTTATCCTACAATGAGCAGTTCTTC
CDR3aa: CASTEARLSYNEQFF
j_gene: TRBJ2-1
v_gene: TRBV2
d_gene: NA
abundance: NA

CDR3nt: TGCAGCGTTGAGGCTAGCGGGAGGAAATTTGGGGAGCTGTTTTTT
CDR3aa: CSVEASGRKFGELFF
j_gene: TRBJ2-2
v_gene: TRBV29-1
d_gene: TRBD2
abundance: NA

CDR3nt: TGCGCCAGCAGCCTAGACAGGTTGAACACTGAAGCTTTCTTT
CDR3aa: CASSLDRLNTEAFF
j_gene: TRBJ1-1
v_gene: TRBV5-1
d_gene: NA
abundance: once

CDR3nt: TGTGCCAGCAGTTTCCAAGAGACCCAGTACTTC
CDR3aa: CASSFQETQYF
j_gene: TRBJ2-5
v_gene: TRBV6-5
d_gene: NA
abundance: few

CDR3nt: TGTGCCAGCAGTTTTGGTGTTGAAGCTTTCTTT
CDR3aa: CASSFGVEAFF
j_gene: TRBJ1-1
v_gene: TRBV28
d_gene: NA
abundance: few

CDR3nt: TGTGCCACCAGCAGTCTTTCGGGGGGAGAAGATACGCAGTATTTT
CDR3aa: CATSSLSGGEDTQYF
j_gene: TRBJ2-3
v_gene: TRBV15
d_gene: TRBD2
abundance: NA

CDR3nt: TGCAGCTATAACGGTGGTAGCGGGAGTTACGAGCAGTACTTC
CDR3aa: CSYNGGSGSYEQYF
j_gene: TRBJ2-7
v_gene: TRBV29-1
d_gene: TRBD2
abundance: NA

CDR3nt: TGTGCCAGCACCTCCGAGGGGGTCTACGAGCAGTACTTC
CDR3aa: CASTSEGVYEQYF
j_gene: TRBJ2-7
v_gene: TRBV7-9
d_gene: NA
abundance: NA

CDR3nt: TGCAGCGGGGGGACAGGACCTTATGGCTACACCTTC
CDR3aa: CSGGTGPYGYTF
j_gene: TRBJ1-2
v_gene: TRBV29-1
d_gene: TRBD1
abundance: NA

CDR3nt: TGTGCCAGCAGTTTATTGGGCAATGAGCAGTTCTTC
CDR3aa: CASSLLGNEQFF
j_gene: TRBJ2-1
v_gene: TRBV27
d_gene: NA
abundance: NA

CDR3nt: TGCAGCGTGAACGTAGGGGAGACTGAAGCTTTCTTT
CDR3aa: CSVNVGETEAFF
j_gene: TRBJ1-1
v_gene: TRBV29-1
d_gene: NA
abundance: NA